The clone carrying this TCR beta chain showed up just a few times. This specimen comes from a study of T-cell reconstitution after alpha-beta-depleted transplantation in children. It was with unique molecular identifiers that the TCRbeta library was prepared. TCRdb itself ran the PCR reads through MiXCR, one entry per CDR3 protein. Found here are about 980,000 distinct CDR3 sequences, roughly 29% of them singletons; the top ten hold roughly 31%. This CDR3 has 14 amino acids. Germline V gene sequence: CDR1 SGDLS, CDR2 YYNGEE. The V and J ends lost 0 bases and 8 bases respectively, with 12 bases between them.

The J gene is TRBJ2-1, the V gene TRBV9, with D perhaps matching TRBD1 (6 bases). The sample here was PBMCs, mostly from graft donor cells, taken 360 days after TCRalphabeta/CD19-depleted stem cell transplant. The origin of this receptor is a boy in the first two years of life who had a stem cell transplant for SCID, so the T cells may come from the graft donor. CDR3 bases: TGTGCCAGCAGCGTAGGGGGGCTGTGGGATGAGCAGTTCTTC. This gives the protein CASSVGGLWDEQFF.